This TCR beta chain was sequenced during a study of beta chain features in type 1 diabetes. Study-level results: The study notes PCR might favor shorter templates equally in patients and controls. A moderate, significant TCRB CDR3 shortening appeared in type 1 diabetes across four CD4+ subsets. In the patient group, naive, central memory and Treg TCRB repertoires seemed more alike than in the healthy donor group.

Since all of the isolated RNA was reverse transcribed, expressed TCRB transcripts were what got sequenced. Naive, central memory and regulatory T cell samples averaged about 3.5 million reads. The repertoire was sequenced with immunoSEQ multiplex PCR; TCRdb's copy has only in-frame clones and lacks some. There are approximately 260,000 clones in the sample; roughly 22% occur only once, and 0.028% lies in the top ten. This clone was picked up a small number of times. The target antigen is unknown. Researchers reported sorting CD4+ naive, central memory, regulatory and stem cell-like memory cells via CD45RO/CCR7/CD25/CD127/CD95/CD27. The TCR was taken from a woman aged 40 to 49 with type 1 diabetes. Sequencing input: naive CD4+ T cells from blood.

DNA for the CDR3: TGTGCCAGCAGCTTAGTGACGGGAGGGCCGGAGACCCAGTACTTC. This codes for CASSLVTGGPETQYF. This chain links TRBV11-2 with TRBJ2-5, with TRBD2 matching 8 bases. The CDR3 has 15 amino acids. Trimming cost V 1 base and J 5 bases; bases outside gene matches: 6. Germline CDR1 is SGHAT and CDR2 is FQNNGV.